Listed below are T cell receptor beta chains from one sample, sequenced in a study of T cells in Graves' hyperthyroidism and ophthalmopathy. TCRdb re-derived calls from the multiplex PCR reads in MiXCR, one entry per CDR3 protein. The sample consists of 480,000 or so distinct CDR3 sequences, 46% of them appearing once. The sample consisted of peripheral blood or thyroid tissue (not recorded which). The source is an adult woman with Graves' disease, either hyperthyroidism or ophthalmopathy (not recorded which). The CDR3 runs from the conserved cysteine through the conserved F or W. The order of the fields is clone size, J gene, V gene, D gene, CDR3 protein, CDR3 DNA. The D gene is left open where the match is weak. The size of a clone is reported for some rows only, either as once, few or many, or as a class for expanded clones.

-	TRBJ2-2	TRBV20-1	-	CSARDYGPAGELFF	TGCAGTGCTAGAGACTACGGCCCCGCCGGGGAGCTGTTTTTT
many	TRBJ1-1	TRBV19	TRBD1	CASSIRQGGWTEAFF	TGTGCCAGTAGTATACGACAGGGTGGATGGACTGAAGCTTTCTTT
-	TRBJ1-1	TRBV5-1	-	CASSLDSGGTEAFF	TGCGCCAGCAGCTTGGATTCGGGGGGAACTGAAGCTTTCTTT
many	TRBJ1-5	TRBV12-3/TRBV12-4	-	CASSLVARGQPQHF	TGTGCCAGCAGTTTAGTTGCTAGGGGTCAGCCCCAGCATTTT
-	TRBJ1-5	TRBV7-2	TRBD1	CASSPDRERFQPQHF	TGTGCCAGCAGCCCAGACAGGGAACGATTTCAGCCCCAGCATTTT
-	TRBJ2-7	TRBV20-1	-	CSANGRPYEQYF	TGCAGTGCTAATGGGAGACCCTACGAGCAGTACTTC
-	TRBJ2-6	TRBV29-1	-	CSVEDTKGSGANVLTF	TGCAGCGTTGAAGATACCAAGGGCTCTGGGGCCAACGTCCTGACTTTC
many	TRBJ1-5	TRBV5-1	TRBD1	CASSVTGGSQPQHF	TGCGCCAGCAGCGTAACAGGGGGAAGTCAGCCCCAGCATTTT
few	TRBJ1-1	TRBV28	TRBD1	CASSYGGQGNTEAFF	TGTGCCAGCAGTTACGGGGGACAGGGGAACACTGAAGCTTTCTTT
few	TRBJ1-5	TRBV2	TRBD1	CASRGGTGLNQPQHF	TGTGCCAGCAGGGGAGGGACAGGACTAAATCAGCCCCAGCATTTT
many	TRBJ1-5	TRBV20-1	TRBD1	CSARGPAGTEGGSNQPQHF	TGCAGTGCTAGGGGCCCCGCCGGGACAGAGGGCGGGAGCAATCAGCCCCAGCATTTT
-	TRBJ1-6	TRBV14	-	CASSQEPGLGSPLHF	TGTGCCAGCAGCCAAGAGCCAGGGCTTGGATCACCCCTCCACTTT
many	TRBJ1-2	TRBV20-1	-	CSALGQNNYGYTF	TGCAGTGCTCTCGGACAGAATAACTATGGCTACACCTTC
-	TRBJ1-2	TRBV15	-	CATSSPVGGLSGYTF	TGTGCCACCAGCTCGCCTGTCGGGGGGCTTAGTGGCTACACCTTC
-	TRBJ2-7	TRBV25-1	TRBD1	CASSALQGADYEQYF	TGTGCCAGCAGTGCCTTACAGGGGGCGGATTACGAGCAGTACTTC
-	TRBJ1-2	TRBV7-2	-	CASSLDPGRLYGYTF	TGTGCCAGCAGCTTAGATCCCGGACGACTCTATGGCTACACCTTC
once	TRBJ1-6	TRBV10-3	-	CAISESGGGTYSPLHF	TGTGCCATCAGTGAGTCTGGCGGGGGGACCTATTCACCCCTCCACTTT
few	TRBJ2-2	TRBV20-1	-	CSAHDPTLNTGELFF	TGCAGTGCCCACGATCCAACCTTAAACACCGGGGAGCTGTTTTTT
many	TRBJ1-5	TRBV4-2	-	CASSQDLVSQPQHF	TGTGCCAGCAGCCAAGATCTGGTTTCACAGCCCCAGCATTTT
many	TRBJ1-2	TRBV2	-	CASSEGGSSNYGYTF	TGTGCCAGCAGTGAAGGGGGCAGTTCTAACTATGGCTACACCTTC
-	TRBJ2-2	TRBV9	-	CASRIARLPGELFF	TGTGCCAGCAGGATAGCAAGGCTTCCCGGGGAGCTGTTTTTT
few	TRBJ2-5	TRBV7-6	-	CASSAGAMETQYF	TGTGCCAGCAGCGCAGGGGCTATGGAGACCCAGTACTTC
-	TRBJ1-1	TRBV4-1	-	CASSQGEVRANTEAFF	TGCGCCAGCAGCCAGGGGGAAGTCAGAGCAAACACTGAAGCTTTCTTT
-	TRBJ1-1	TRBV5-1	TRBD1	CASSSPPGQGRRTEAFF	TGCGCCAGCAGCTCGCCACCGGGACAGGGAAGGAGAACTGAAGCTTTCTTT
-	TRBJ1-1	TRBV29-1	-	CSGLVGPTNTEAFF	TGCAGCGGATTAGTAGGACCGACGAACACTGAAGCTTTCTTT
many	TRBJ2-7	TRBV7-9	TRBD1	CASSFNRGRLGEQYF	TGTGCCAGCAGCTTTAACAGGGGGCGATTGGGAGAGCAGTACTTC
-	TRBJ2-7	TRBV29-1	-	CSVEGGTVYGQQYF	TGCAGCGTTGAAGGGGGAACAGTGTACGGGCAGCAGTACTTC
-	TRBJ1-6	TRBV6-5	-	CASSSQGLNSPLHF	TGTGCCAGCAGTTCACAAGGACTTAATTCACCCCTCCACTTT
-	TRBJ1-5	TRBV15	TRBD1	CATSIKDRDSNQPQHF	TGTGCCACCAGCATTAAGGACAGGGATAGCAATCAGCCCCAGCATTTT
many	TRBJ1-2	TRBV29-1	TRBD1	CSVEDSPTGRGGYTF	TGCAGCGTTGAAGATTCTCCGACAGGGAGAGGTGGCTACACCTTC
once	TRBJ1-2	TRBV19	TRBD1	CASIPDRVYGYTF	TGTGCCAGTATCCCCGACAGGGTCTATGGCTACACCTTC
few	TRBJ1-1	TRBV11-2	-	CASSPGPQGVRSTEAFF	TGTGCCAGCAGCCCGGGCCCTCAGGGAGTGAGAAGCACTGAAGCTTTCTTT
-	TRBJ2-5	TRBV6-5	TRBD2	CASSYSILAGSRETQYF	TGTGCCAGCAGTTACTCGATACTAGCGGGATCGCGAGAGACCCAGTACTTC
many	TRBJ2-2	TRBV29-1	-	CSVGGNTGELFF	TGCAGCGTTGGGGGGAACACCGGGGAGCTGTTTTTT
many	TRBJ1-5	TRBV24-1	-	CATSRGNQPQHF	TGTGCCACCAGCAGAGGCAATCAGCCCCAGCATTTT
-	TRBJ1-6	TRBV3-1	-	CASSQERGRSPLHF	TGTGCCAGCAGCCAAGAACGGGGAAGGTCACCCCTCCACTTT
-	TRBJ2-7	TRBV20-1	TRBD2	CSARVAGGSAQYF	TGCAGTGCTAGGGTAGCGGGAGGGTCCGCGCAGTACTTC
-	TRBJ1-1	TRBV5-1	-	CASSFRRNRGAFF	TGCGCCAGCAGCTTCCGACGGAATAGAGGGGCTTTCTTT
-	TRBJ2-3	TRBV5-2	-	CASNGGSSDTQYF	TGTGCCAGCAACGGCGGGAGTAGCGATACGCAGTATTTT
-	TRBJ1-1	TRBV5-6	-	CASSSQVGPEAFF	TGTGCCAGCAGCTCCCAGGTCGGTCCTGAAGCTTTCTTT
-	TRBJ1-2	TRBV25-1	-	CASSSARNYGYTF	TGTGCCAGCTCTTCGGCGCGTAACTATGGCTACACCTTC
-	TRBJ1-6	TRBV10-3	-	CAISSGHINSPLHF	TGTGCCATCAGCTCGGGACATATCAATTCACCCCTCCACTTT
-	TRBJ1-6	TRBV7-9	TRBD1	CASSHRDRPNSPLHF	TGTGCCAGCAGCCACCGGGACAGGCCTAATTCACCCCTCCACTTT
-	TRBJ2-7	TRBV7-9	-	CASSPPPVANSYEQYF	TGTGCCAGCAGCCCGCCCCCGGTAGCGAACTCCTACGAGCAGTACTTC
many	TRBJ1-5	TRBV29-1	-	CSVEDGGRNQPQHF	TGCAGCGTTGAAGATGGGGGTCGCAATCAGCCCCAGCATTTT
-	TRBJ1-1	TRBV7-6	-	CASSLALAGTEAFF	TGTGCCAGCAGCTTAGCGTTGGCAGGGACTGAAGCTTTCTTT
many	TRBJ2-7	TRBV2	TRBD2	CASSPSGLSSYEQYF	TGTGCCAGCAGTCCTAGCGGCCTGAGCTCCTACGAGCAGTACTTC
-	TRBJ2-7	TRBV7-9	-	CASKGSYEQYF	TGTGCCAGCAAGGGATCCTACGAGCAGTACTTC
-	TRBJ2-1	TRBV11-2	TRBD1	CASSRTGYEQFF	TGTGCCAGCAGCAGGACAGGGTACGAGCAGTTCTTC
-	TRBJ1-5	TRBV29-1	-	CSVGPGQETQHF	TGCAGCGTCGGACCGGGGCAGGAGACCCAGCATTTT
-	TRBJ2-7	TRBV10-3	TRBD1	CASSVRDRGLGEQYF	TGTGCCAGCAGTGTCCGGGACAGGGGGCTCGGCGAGCAGTACTTC
-	TRBJ1-4	TRBV15	TRBD1	CATSRAPNRDRDEKLFF	TGTGCCACCAGCAGAGCACCAAACCGGGACAGGGATGAAAAACTGTTTTTT
-	TRBJ1-5	TRBV20-1	-	CSAPIRGGSNNQPQHF	TGCAGTGCTCCCATCAGGGGTGGATCGAACAATCAGCCCCAGCATTTT
many	TRBJ1-2	TRBV28	TRBD1	CASSRGLYGYTF	TGTGCCAGCTCAAGGGGGCTCTATGGCTACACCTTC
-	TRBJ2-5	TRBV12-5	-	CASGLATQETQYF	TGTGCTAGTGGTTTGGCTACGCAAGAGACCCAGTACTTC
medium-sized	TRBJ1-1	TRBV7-7	-	CASSSQVNTEAFF	TGTGCTAGCAGCTCACAGGTGAACACTGAAGCTTTCTTT
-	TRBJ2-7	TRBV5-1	TRBD1	CASRWTGVSEQYF	TGCGCCAGCAGATGGACAGGGGTATCCGAGCAGTACTTC
-	TRBJ2-5	TRBV7-8	-	CASSSKVKETQYF	TGTGCCAGCAGCTCGAAGGTCAAAGAGACCCAGTACTTC